This T cell receptor (beta chain) was found in a study of blood T cell repertoires in COVID-19. For the study at large: The United States, Italy and Spain were the sources of the acute and convalescent COVID-19 samples. T cells, B-cell-depleted T cells, or PBMCs provided the cDNA or gDNA that served as material.

In the authors' methods: Reference gene primer amplification gave estimated nucleated cell counts. TCRdb's copy holds only in-frame clones and misses some; the assay was immunoSEQ multiplex PCR. Clone size and the V and J calls come from that table; the DNA yielded D and trimming. Of 130,000 or so clones listed, around 81% are singletons. The CDR3 runs to 14 residues. Germline V lookup: CDR1 LNHDA, CDR2 SQIVND (reference sequence). The V and J ends lost 5 bases and 2 bases respectively, with 12 bases between them. The chain couples TRBV19 to TRBJ1-2; D unclear. Sequencing was carried out using peripheral blood. This clonotype was sampled from a human donor in a cohort sampled during active COVID-19. The CDR3 region is CASSPPRWNYGYTF. CDR3 DNA sequence: TGTGCCAGTAGTCCCCCCCGGTGGAACTATGGCTACACCTTC.